The source of this TCR beta chain is a study of blood T cell repertoires in COVID-19. Study-wide context: From T cells, B-cell-depleted T cells, or PBMCs came the material, which was cDNA or gDNA.

This CDR3 contains 15 residues. The junction had 11 bases not matched to a gene; V was cut back by 3 bases and J by 7 bases. CDR1 SGDLS and CDR2 YYNGEE come from the germline V gene. Per the study methods: For nucleated cells, counts were estimated from reference gene primer amplification. TCRdb's table, derived via immunoSEQ multiplex PCR, lists solely in-frame clones and lacks some. The V and J calls and clone size are taken from that table; D and trimming were inferred from the DNA. The table has roughly 200,000 clones, about 88% seen once. This rearrangement joins TRBV9 to TRBJ2-5, with 8 bases that match TRBD1. The sample was peripheral blood. The clonotype comes from a man between 65 and 80 years old with acute or convalescent COVID-19. The CDR3 bases are TGTGCCAGCAGCGGGTACAGGGGGAAGACGGGGACCCAGTACTTC. It encodes CASSGYRGKTGTQYF.